This TCR beta chain was sequenced in a study of blood T cell repertoires in COVID-19. Study details: COVID-19 samples collected from the United States, Italy and Spain covered acute and convalescent phases. PBMCs, B-cell-depleted T cells, or T cells provided the cDNA or gDNA that made up the material.

Original processing methods: Estimates of nucleated cell counts were drawn from the amplification of reference gene primers. Repertoires were generated with immunoSEQ multiplex PCR, while TCRdb's copy carries only in-frame clones and drops some. Clone size and the V and J calls come from that table; the DNA yielded D and trimming. The table includes approximately 140,000 clones, just over 85% detected once. The V and J ends lost 0 bases and 7 bases respectively, with 9 bases between them. Germline CDR1 is MNHNS and CDR2 is SASEGT. The CDR3 runs 13 residues. The source material was peripheral blood. This chain links TRBV6-1 with TRBJ1-1; no reliable D call. This sequence was found in a woman aged 55-69 years with acute or convalescent COVID-19. CDR3 DNA: TGTGCCAGCAGTGAAGCCGGAGGGAATGAAGCTTTCTTT. It translates to CASSEAGGNEAFF.